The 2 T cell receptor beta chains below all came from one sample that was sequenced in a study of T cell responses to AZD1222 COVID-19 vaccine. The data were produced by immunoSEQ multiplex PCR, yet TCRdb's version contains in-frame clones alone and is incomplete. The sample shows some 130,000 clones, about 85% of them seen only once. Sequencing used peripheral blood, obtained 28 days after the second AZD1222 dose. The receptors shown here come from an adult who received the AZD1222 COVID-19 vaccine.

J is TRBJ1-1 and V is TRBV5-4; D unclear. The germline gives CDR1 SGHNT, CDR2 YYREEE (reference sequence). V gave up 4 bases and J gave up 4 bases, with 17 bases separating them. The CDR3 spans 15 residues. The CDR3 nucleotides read TGTGCCAGCAGCCCCCCTCTGGGCGTGGGCACTGAAGCTTTCTTT. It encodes CASSPPLGVGTEAFF.

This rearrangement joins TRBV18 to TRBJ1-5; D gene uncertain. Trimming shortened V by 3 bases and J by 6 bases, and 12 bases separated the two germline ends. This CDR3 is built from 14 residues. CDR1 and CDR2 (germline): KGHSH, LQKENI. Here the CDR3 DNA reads TGTGCCAGCTCACCCGTGGAGAAGGGTCAGCCCCAGCATTTT. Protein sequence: CASSPVEKGQPQHF. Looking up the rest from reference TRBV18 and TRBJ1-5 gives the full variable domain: NAGVMQNPRHLVRRRGQEARLRCSPMKGHSHVYWYRQLPEEGLKFMVYLQKENIIDESGMPKERFSAEFPKEGPSILRIQQVVRGDSAAYFCASSPVEKGQPQHFGDGTRLSIL.